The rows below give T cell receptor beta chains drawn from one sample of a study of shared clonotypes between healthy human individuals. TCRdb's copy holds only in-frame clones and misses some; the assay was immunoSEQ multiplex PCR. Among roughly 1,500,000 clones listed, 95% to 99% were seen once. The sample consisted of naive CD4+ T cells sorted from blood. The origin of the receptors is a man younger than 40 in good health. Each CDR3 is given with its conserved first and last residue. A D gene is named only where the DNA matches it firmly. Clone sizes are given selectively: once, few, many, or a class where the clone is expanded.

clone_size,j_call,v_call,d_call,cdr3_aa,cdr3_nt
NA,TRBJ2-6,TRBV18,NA,CASSVKGGWTGRSGANVLTF,TGTGCCAGCTCAGTTAAGGGCGGTTGGACCGGGAGATCTGGGGCCAACGTCCTGACTTTC
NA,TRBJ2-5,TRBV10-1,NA,CASSESTAQETQYF,TGCGCCAGCAGTGAGTCGACAGCGCAAGAGACCCAGTACTTC
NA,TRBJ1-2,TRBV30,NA,CAWTFLGAQLNYGYTF,TGTGCCTGGACGTTCTTGGGGGCCCAACTTAACTATGGCTACACCTTC
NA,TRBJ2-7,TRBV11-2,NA,CASSLSVHFNF,TGTGCCAGCAGCTTATCGGTGCACTTCAACTTC
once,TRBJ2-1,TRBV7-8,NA,CASSAGRLSYNEQFF,TGTGCCAGCAGCGCGGGACGGCTCTCCTACAATGAGCAGTTCTTC
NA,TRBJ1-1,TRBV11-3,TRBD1,CASSSGGTGGVEAFF,TGTGCCAGCAGCTCCGGCGGGACAGGGGGCGTTGAAGCTTTCTTT
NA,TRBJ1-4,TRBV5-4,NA,CASSDGSNEKLFF,TGTGCCAGCAGTGACGGATCTAATGAAAAACTGTTTTTT
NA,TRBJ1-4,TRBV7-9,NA,CASSLALGPNEKLFF,TGTGCCAGCAGCTTAGCCTTGGGACCTAATGAAAAACTGTTTTTT
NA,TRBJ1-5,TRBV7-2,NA,CASSPWSNQPQHF,TGTGCCAGCAGCCCCTGGAGCAATCAGCCCCAGCATTTT
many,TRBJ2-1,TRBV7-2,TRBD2,CASSLAAGANEQFF,TGTGCCAGCAGCTTAGCGGCGGGAGCTAATGAGCAGTTCTTC
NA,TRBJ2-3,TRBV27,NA,CASSLAGIPTDTQYF,TGTGCCAGCAGTTTGGCGGGGATCCCCACAGATACGCAGTATTTT
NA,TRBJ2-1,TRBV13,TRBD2,CASSRTSVNEQFF,TGTGCCAGCAGCCGGACTAGCGTCAATGAGCAGTTCTTC
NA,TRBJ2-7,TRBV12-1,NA,CASSPWTLQVYEQYF,TGTGCCAGCAGCCCTTGGACCTTACAGGTCTACGAGCAGTACTTC
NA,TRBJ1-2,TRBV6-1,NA,CASSVDGRGYTF,TGTGCCAGCAGTGTGGACGGGAGGGGCTACACCTTC
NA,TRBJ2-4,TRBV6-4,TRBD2,CANRTSGASAKNIQYF,TGTGCCAATCGGACTAGCGGGGCCTCAGCCAAAAACATTCAGTACTTC
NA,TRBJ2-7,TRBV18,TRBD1,CASSRLGQRYYEQYF,TGTGCCAGCTCACGACTGGGACAGCGATACTACGAGCAGTACTTC
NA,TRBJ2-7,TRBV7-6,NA,CASSLVLRGEQYF,TGTGCCAGCAGCTTAGTCCTGAGGGGAGAGCAGTACTTC
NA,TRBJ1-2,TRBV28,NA,CASSLGAGLGKGGYTF,TGTGCCAGCAGTTTAGGTGCAGGCCTCGGAAAAGGTGGCTACACCTTC
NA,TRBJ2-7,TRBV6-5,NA,CASSYWRTAGYEQYF,TGTGCCAGCAGTTACTGGAGGACGGCAGGCTACGAGCAGTACTTC
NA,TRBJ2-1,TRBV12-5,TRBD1,CASGPRTGLGEQFF,TGTGCTAGTGGTCCCCGGACAGGGCTGGGTGAGCAGTTCTTC
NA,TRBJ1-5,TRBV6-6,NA,CASSYDFYSNQPQHF,TGTGCCAGCAGTTACGACTTTTATAGCAATCAGCCCCAGCATTTT
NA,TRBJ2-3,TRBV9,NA,CASSVGLTDTQYF,TGTGCCAGCAGCGTGGGACTTACAGATACGCAGTATTTT
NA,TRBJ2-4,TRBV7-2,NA,CASSTDRKNIQYF,TGTGCCAGCAGCACAGACAGGAAAAACATTCAGTACTTC
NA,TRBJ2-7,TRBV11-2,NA,CASSLVWDSSYEQYF,TGTGCCAGCAGCTTAGTTTGGGATAGCTCCTACGAGCAGTACTTC
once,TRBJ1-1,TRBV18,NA,CASQQGRDTEAFF,TGTGCCAGTCAACAGGGTCGGGACACTGAAGCTTTCTTT
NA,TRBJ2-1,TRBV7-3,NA,CASSLDRGNNEQFF,TGTGCCAGCAGCTTAGACCGGGGGAATAATGAGCAGTTCTTC
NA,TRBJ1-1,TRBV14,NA,CASSLKHGAGGTEAFF,TGTGCCAGCAGCCTGAAACACGGCGCGGGGGGCACTGAAGCTTTCTTT
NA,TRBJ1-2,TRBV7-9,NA,CASSLGGNGYGYTF,TGTGCCAGCAGCTTGGGAGGGAACGGGTATGGCTACACCTTC